This T cell receptor beta chain comes out of a study of blood T cell repertoires in COVID-19. Overall study: COVID-19 samples from acute and convalescent phases originated in the United States, Italy and Spain. Sample material is recorded as cDNA or gDNA derived from T cells, B-cell-depleted T cells, or PBMCs.

This clone turned up a few times. The CDR3 is 15 amino acids. CDR1 is SNHLY, CDR2 FYNNEI, per germline. The ends lost 8 bases at V and 4 bases at J; junction bases unmatched: 9. The table came from immunoSEQ multiplex PCR; TCRdb's copy has only in-frame clones and leaves some out. The sample has about 130,000 clones; about 85% are singletons. The sequencing sample was made of peripheral blood. The gene calls are TRBV2 and TRBJ2-2; 8 bases fit TRBD2. The clonotype comes from a man aged 55 to 69 with acute or convalescent COVID-19. CDR3 sequence (DNA): TGTGCCAGCCGCGGGGCGGGAGGTTTCACCGGGGAGCTGTTTTTT. Protein product: CASRGAGGFTGELFF.